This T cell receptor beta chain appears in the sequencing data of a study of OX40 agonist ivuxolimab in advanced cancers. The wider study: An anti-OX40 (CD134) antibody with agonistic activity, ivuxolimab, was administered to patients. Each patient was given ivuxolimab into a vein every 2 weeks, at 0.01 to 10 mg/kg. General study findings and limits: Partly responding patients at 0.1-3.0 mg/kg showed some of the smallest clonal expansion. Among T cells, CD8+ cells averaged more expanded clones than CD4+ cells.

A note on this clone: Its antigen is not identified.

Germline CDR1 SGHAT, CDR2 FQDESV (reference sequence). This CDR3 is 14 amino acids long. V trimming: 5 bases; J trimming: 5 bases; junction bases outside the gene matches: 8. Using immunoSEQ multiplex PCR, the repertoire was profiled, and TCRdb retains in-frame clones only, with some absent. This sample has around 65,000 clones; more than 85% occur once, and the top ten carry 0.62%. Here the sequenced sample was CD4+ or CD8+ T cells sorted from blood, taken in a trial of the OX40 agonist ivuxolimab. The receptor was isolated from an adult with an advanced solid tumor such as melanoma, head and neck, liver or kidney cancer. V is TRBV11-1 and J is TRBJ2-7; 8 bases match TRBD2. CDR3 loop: CASSPTTGGDEQYF. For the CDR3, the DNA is TGTGCCAGCAGCCCTACAACGGGAGGGGACGAGCAGTACTTC.